One and the same sample provided the 25 T cell receptor beta chains below, sequenced in a study of cytomegalovirus exposure and HLA in healthy donors. This PCR relied on a set of 60 Vbeta primers and 13 Jbeta primers. TCRdb keeps only in-frame clones here, not all; method: immunoSEQ multiplex PCR. The table has approximately 140,000 clones, 82% seen once. The sample consisted of PBMCs. The receptor source for this set is a male donor in good health and CMV-seronegative.

This rearrangement joins TRBV5-1 to TRBJ2-3; a possible D gene is TRBD1 (6 bases). Per germline, CDR1 SGHRS and CDR2 YFSETQ. Trimming left V 5 bases short and J 3 bases short, with 37 bases between. CDR3 length: 22 amino acids. This chain's CDR3 is CASRGFTFGQRGNRPITDTQYF. CDR3 nucleotide sequence: TGCGCCAGCAGAGGGTTCACGTTTGGACAGAGGGGAAACAGGCCTATTACAGATACGCAGTATTTT.

The gene calls are TRBV7-9 and TRBJ2-7; possible D gene TRBD2, 5 bases. The V and J ends lost 6 bases and 5 bases respectively, with 14 bases between them. CDR3 length: 13 amino acids. Germline assignment: CDR1 SEHNR and CDR2 FQNEAQ (reference sequence). The CDR3 nucleotides are TGTGCCAGCAGACGGATTAGCGAAGACGAGCAGTACTTC. Its translation is CASRRISEDEQYF.

A remark on this clone: A junction end diverges from the germline sequence, so it may reflect a read error. This rearrangement joins TRBV7-9 to TRBJ2-3; 8 bases agree with TRBD1. Per germline, CDR1 SEHNR and CDR2 FQNEAQ (reference sequence). CDR3 length equals 14 residues. CDR3 sequence: CSSHGQGNTDTQYF. CDR3 nucleotides: TGTTCCAGCCACGGACAGGGAAACACAGATACGCAGTATTTT.

This clone showed up just once. The chain recombines TRBV5-1 with TRBJ2-7, with TRBD1 identical over 9 bases. V was clipped by 7 bases and J by 9 bases; unmatched bases: 8. CDR1 is SGHRS, CDR2 YFSETQ, per germline. This CDR3 is built from 12 residues. This chain's CDR3 is CASGRDRDVQYF. DNA of the CDR3: TGCGCCAGCGGTCGGGACAGGGATGTGCAGTACTTC. Full variable domain (rest looked up from reference TRBV5-1 and TRBJ2-7): KAGVTQTPRYLIKTRGQQVTLSCSPISGHRSVSWYQQTPGQGLQFLFEYFSETQRNKGNFPGRFSGRQFSNSRSEMNVSTLELGDSALYLCASGRDRDVQYFGPGTRLTVT.

The gene calls are TRBV10-3 and TRBJ2-6; 7 nucleotides align to TRBD1. Germline V gene lookup returns CDR1 ENHRY and CDR2 SYGVKD. CDR3 length: 16 amino acids. The trim removed 4 bases at V and 2 bases at J, leaving 5 bases unmatched. CDR3 DNA sequence: TGTGCCATCAGTGCCTCTACAGGGGCTGGGGCCAACGTCCTGACTTTC. Translating it yields CAISASTGAGANVLTF.

The chain couples TRBV23-1 to TRBJ2-7; D gene ambiguous. TRBV23-1 counts as an open reading frame of uncertain function. Trimming left V 4 bases short and J 4 bases short, with 14 bases between. The CDR3 is made up of 14 amino acids. The CDR3 loop reads CASSLSCDGYEQYF. The CDR3 coding sequence is TGCGCCAGCAGTCTATCTTGCGACGGGTACGAGCAGTACTTC.

This chain connects TRBV9 to TRBJ2-5; 10 nucleotides match TRBD1. This CDR3 spans 16 amino acids. The germline V gene encodes CDR1 SGDLS and CDR2 YYNGEE. Trimming cost V 0 bases and J 0 bases; bases outside gene matches: 2. The CDR3, as DNA: TGTGCCAGCAGCGTAGTGGACAGGGGGGACCAAGAGACCCAGTACTTC. It codes for CASSVVDRGDQETQYF.

This clone was recorded only once. This rearrangement joins TRBV18 to TRBJ2-7, with 7 bases aligning to TRBD2. Germline trimming cut 5 bases from V and 2 bases from J; bases unmatched to any gene: 3. CDR1 and CDR2 from the germline V gene are KGHSH and LQKENI. This CDR3 spans 13 amino acids. CDR3 protein: CASSAGEPYEQYF. CDR3 in DNA: TGTGCCAGCTCAGCGGGGGAACCCTACGAGCAGTACTTC.

The chain is built from TRBV5-6 and TRBJ1-2; 8 nucleotides align to TRBD1. V lost 1 base and J lost 7; bases outside the gene matches: 9. Germline assignment: CDR1 SGHDT and CDR2 YYEEEE. This CDR3 spans 15 amino acids. CDR3 bases: TGTGCCAGCAGCTTGAAGACAGGGGTCGTGGGTGGCTACACCTTC. Its translation: CASSLKTGVVGGYTF.

The J gene is TRBJ2-1, the V gene TRBV28, with 7 bases identical to TRBD2. The germline CDR1 and CDR2 sequences are MDHEN and SYDVKM. The CDR3 runs 15 residues. V lost 5 bases, J lost 5 bases, and 9 bases stayed unmatched. CDR3 region: CASSPSGTTNNEQFF. For the CDR3, the DNA is TGTGCCAGCAGTCCCTCCGGGACTACTAACAATGAGCAGTTCTTC.

This chain uses TRBV29-1 with TRBJ1-1, with 8 bases fitting TRBD1. CDR1 is SQVTM and CDR2 is ANQGSEA in the germline V gene. The CDR3 consists of 13 residues. Unmatched junction bases numbered 5, after V lost 2 bases and J lost 6 bases. CDR3 sequence reads: CSVERTGIAEAFF. The CDR3, as DNA: TGCAGCGTTGAAAGGACAGGGATCGCTGAAGCTTTCTTT.

The genes are TRBV5-8 and TRBJ2-1, with 11 bases lining up with TRBD2. This CDR3 is 15 amino acids long. The germline V gene has CDR1 SGHTS and CDR2 YDEGEE. Trimming at V came to 2 bases and at J to 4 bases, leaving 2 bases not matched to a gene. The CDR3 protein is CASSFGTSGYNEQFF. The CDR3 coding sequence is TGTGCCAGCAGCTTTGGGACTAGCGGTTACAATGAGCAGTTCTTC.

The CDR3 loop reads CASSSPAKSGIRDEQFF. Here the CDR3 DNA reads TGTGCCAGCAGTTCTCCCGCGAAGAGCGGGATACGCGATGAGCAGTTCTTC. This chain links TRBV27 with TRBJ2-1; TRBD2 matches at 7 bases. V dropped 4 bases and J dropped 8; count of bases not matched to a gene: 17. CDR3 size: 17 residues. Germline CDR1 is MNHEY and CDR2 is SMNVEV (reference sequence).

The V gene is TRBV5-4, the J gene TRBJ2-3, with 9 bases identical to TRBD2. Germline loops: CDR1 SGHNT, CDR2 YYREEE (reference sequence). V was pared by 3 bases and J by 2 bases, with 13 bases of the junction left unmatched. CDR3 length equals 18 residues. This chain's CDR3 is CASSSGGRAGGNTDTQYF. The CDR3 DNA reads as TGTGCCAGCAGCTCGGGGGGGCGAGCGGGAGGCAACACAGATACGCAGTATTTT.

The J gene is TRBJ1-2, the V gene TRBV15, with a weak D call TRBD1 (5 bases). Trimming took off 0 bases at V and 7 bases at J, with 15 bases between the two ends. The germline V gene encodes CDR1 LNHNV and CDR2 YYDKDF (reference sequence). CDR3 length: 15 residues. The CDR3 loop reads CATSRERGTSSGYTF. The CDR3 DNA reads as TGTGCCACCAGCAGAGAGCGCGGGACGAGTAGTGGCTACACCTTC.

This sequence joins TRBV10-3 and TRBJ1-2; 7 bases agree with TRBD1. The CDR3 contains 16 residues. From germline, CDR1 is ENHRY and CDR2 SYGVKD. The J segment lost 0 bases and the V segment lost 6 bases, leaving 10 bases of the junction unmatched. CDR3 loop: CAISPTGTETNYGYTF. DNA for the CDR3: TGTGCCATCAGCCCCACCGGGACAGAGACTAACTATGGCTACACCTTC.

V and J are TRBV27 and TRBJ2-7; D may be TRBD1 (6 bases). The CDR3 has 12 amino acids. V gave up 8 bases and J gave up 7 bases, with 15 bases separating them. Germline assignment: CDR1 MNHEY and CDR2 SMNVEV (reference sequence). In DNA, the CDR3 is TGTGCCAGCGGGAACAGGGCAGGAGAGCAGTACTTC. Translation: CASGNRAGEQYF.

The chain is built from TRBV7-8 and TRBJ2-5; 10 nucleotides match TRBD2. Germline assignment: CDR1 SGHVS and CDR2 FQNEAQ. With 2 bases clipped from V and 1 base from J, the junction kept 10 bases outside the gene matches. This CDR3 is built from 18 residues. This CDR3 reads CASSLRGILAGLQETQYF. The CDR3 nucleotides read TGTGCCAGCAGCTTACGGGGGATACTAGCGGGGCTCCAAGAGACCCAGTACTTC.

The rearrangement joins TRBV11-2 to TRBJ1-4, with no clear D. Germline assignment: CDR1 SGHAT and CDR2 FQNNGV. CDR3 length equals 15 residues. Trimming left V 2 bases short and J 6 bases short, with 13 bases between. The CDR3 spells CASSLSRGWDEKLFF. The CDR3, as DNA: TGTGCCAGCAGCTTATCTCGGGGTTGGGATGAAAAACTGTTTTTT.

This chain connects TRBV4-3 to TRBJ2-4; tentatively, D is TRBD1 (5 bases). CDR3 length: 15 residues. The germline V gene encodes CDR1 LGHNA and CDR2 YSLEER. V shed 4 bases and J shed 6 bases, with 16 bases lying between them. The CDR3 reads CASSPTLLDRNIQYF. The CDR3 DNA is TGCGCCAGCAGCCCAACACTTCTTGACAGAAACATTCAGTACTTC.

The rearrangement uses TRBV11-2 and TRBJ2-1; TRBD2 matches at 8 bases. The length of the CDR3 is 16 residues. Germline CDR1 SGHAT, CDR2 FQNNGV. Trimming took 4 bases from V and 4 from J; bases not matched to a gene: 9. CDR3 coding DNA: TGTGCCAGCAGCTCGGAGGGGCGGGAGGTTTACAATGAGCAGTTCTTC. It yields the protein CASSSEGREVYNEQFF.

Only one count was recorded for this clone. This chain joins TRBV28 and TRBJ2-7, with D perhaps TRBD1 (6 bases). Trimming shortened V by 3 bases and J by 2 bases, and 14 bases separated the two germline ends. The CDR3 consists of 15 residues. Germline V gene lookup returns CDR1 MDHEN and CDR2 SYDVKM. The DNA for the CDR3 is TGTGCCAGCAGTTTGCGCACAGGGTTCCCCTACGAGCAGTACTTC. Protein: CASSLRTGFPYEQYF.

This chain connects TRBV4-3 to TRBJ2-3; 8 bases agree with TRBD2. The CDR3 consists of 18 residues. CDR1 is LGHNA and CDR2 is YSLEER in the germline V gene. The V and J ends lost 0 bases and 3 bases, in that order; junction bases with no gene match: 11. CDR3 nucleotides: TGCGCCAGCAGCCAAGAGGACGGGGCGGGAGGAGGAACAGATACGCAGTATTTT. Translation gives CASSQEDGAGGGTDTQYF.

The chain couples TRBV2 to TRBJ2-7; 10 positions match TRBD2. V was pared by 10 bases and J by 1 base, with 7 bases of the junction left unmatched. The germline CDR1 and CDR2 sequences are SNHLY and FYNNEI. CDR3 length: 14 residues. DNA for the CDR3: TGTGCCATCAAGGAGGGACTAGCGTCCTACGAGCAGTACTTC. It yields the protein CAIKEGLASYEQYF.

The chain joins TRBV10-2 to TRBJ2-2; the match to TRBD1 covers 8 bases. CDR3 length: 14 residues. V shed 8 bases, J shed 6 bases, and the junction held 8 bases outside the gene matches. CDR1 and CDR2 (germline): WSHSY, SAAADI. CDR3 sequence (DNA): TGCGCCAGCTCCCAGGCAGGGGGCTCCGGGGAGCTGTTTTTT. Protein sequence: CASSQAGGSGELFF.